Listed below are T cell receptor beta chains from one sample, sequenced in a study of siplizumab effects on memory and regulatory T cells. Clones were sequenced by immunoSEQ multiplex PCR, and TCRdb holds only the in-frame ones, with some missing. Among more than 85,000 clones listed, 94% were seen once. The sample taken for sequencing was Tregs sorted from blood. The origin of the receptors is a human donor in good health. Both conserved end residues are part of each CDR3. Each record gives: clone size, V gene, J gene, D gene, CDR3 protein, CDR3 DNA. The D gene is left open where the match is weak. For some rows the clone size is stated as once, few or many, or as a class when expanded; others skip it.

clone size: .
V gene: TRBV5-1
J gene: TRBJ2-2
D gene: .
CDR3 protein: CASSPHTDSLNTGELFF
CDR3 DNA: TGCGCCAGCAGCCCGCACACGGACAGCCTGAACACCGGGGAGCTGTTTTTT

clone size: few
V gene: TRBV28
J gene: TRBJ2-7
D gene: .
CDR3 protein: CASSTGGSTYEQYF
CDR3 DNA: TGTGCCAGCAGTACGGGGGGCTCGACCTACGAGCAGTACTTC

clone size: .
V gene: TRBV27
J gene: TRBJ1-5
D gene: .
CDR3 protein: CASRPQGTGQPQHF
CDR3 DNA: TGTGCCAGCAGACCGCAGGGGACCGGTCAGCCCCAGCATTTT

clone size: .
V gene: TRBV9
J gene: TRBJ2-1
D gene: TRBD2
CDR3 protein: CASSVYKGLAVNEQFF
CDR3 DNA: TGTGCCAGCAGCGTATACAAGGGACTAGCGGTCAATGAGCAGTTCTTC

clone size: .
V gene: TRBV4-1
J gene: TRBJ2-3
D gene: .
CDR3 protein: CASSQGLDTDTQYF
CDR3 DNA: TGCGCCAGCAGCCAAGGGCTTGACACAGATACGCAGTATTTT

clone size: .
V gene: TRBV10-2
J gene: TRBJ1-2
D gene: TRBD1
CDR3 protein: CASRPQGVHGYTF
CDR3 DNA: TGCGCCAGCAGACCTCAGGGGGTACATGGCTACACCTTC

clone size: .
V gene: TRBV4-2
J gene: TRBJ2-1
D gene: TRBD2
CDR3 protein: CASSRSGTSGMGPYNEQFF
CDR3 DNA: TGTGCCAGCAGCCGATCCGGGACTAGCGGGATGGGGCCCTACAATGAGCAGTTCTTC

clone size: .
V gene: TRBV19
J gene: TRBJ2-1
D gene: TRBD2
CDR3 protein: CASSISGRRQFF
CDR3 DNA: TGTGCCAGTAGTATTAGCGGGAGACGGCAGTTCTTC

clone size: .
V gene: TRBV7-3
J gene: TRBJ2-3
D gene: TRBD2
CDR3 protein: CASSLRAASGTSTDTQYF
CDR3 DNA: TGTGCCAGCAGCTTAAGAGCGGCTAGCGGGACTAGCACAGATACGCAGTATTTT

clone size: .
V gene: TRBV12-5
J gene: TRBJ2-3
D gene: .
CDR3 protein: CASGLTDTQYF
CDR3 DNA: TGTGCTAGTGGCCTCACAGATACGCAGTATTTT

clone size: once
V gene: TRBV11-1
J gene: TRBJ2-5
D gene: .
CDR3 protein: CASSWKPETQYF
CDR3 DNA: TGTGCCAGCAGCTGGAAACCCGAGACCCAGTACTTC

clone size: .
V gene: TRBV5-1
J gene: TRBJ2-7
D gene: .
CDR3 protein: CASSGNYEQYF
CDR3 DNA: TGCGCCAGCAGCGGAAACTACGAGCAGTACTTC

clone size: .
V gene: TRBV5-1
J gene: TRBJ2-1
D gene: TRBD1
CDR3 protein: CASRSTGGPYNEQFF
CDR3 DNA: TGCGCCAGCAGATCGACAGGGGGGCCCTACAATGAGCAGTTCTTC

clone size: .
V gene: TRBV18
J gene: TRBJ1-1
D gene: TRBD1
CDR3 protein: CASSPDRGNTEAFF
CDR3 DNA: TGTGCCAGCTCACCGGACAGGGGGAACACTGAAGCTTTCTTT

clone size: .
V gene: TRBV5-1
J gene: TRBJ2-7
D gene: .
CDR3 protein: CASSELNKPYEQYF
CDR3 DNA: TGCGCCAGCAGCGAATTGAACAAGCCCTACGAGCAGTACTTC

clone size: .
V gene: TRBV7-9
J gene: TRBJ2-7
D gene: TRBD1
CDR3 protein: CASSLLTGGYEQYF
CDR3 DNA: TGTGCCAGCAGCTTACTTACAGGGGGCTACGAGCAGTACTTC

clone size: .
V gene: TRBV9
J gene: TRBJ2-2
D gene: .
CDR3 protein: CASSVAFTGELFF
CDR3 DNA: TGTGCCAGCAGCGTAGCCTTCACCGGGGAGCTGTTTTTT

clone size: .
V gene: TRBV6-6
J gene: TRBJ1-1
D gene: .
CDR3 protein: CASSFGRLNSEAFF
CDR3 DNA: TGTGCCAGCAGTTTTGGCAGACTAAACTCTGAAGCTTTCTTT

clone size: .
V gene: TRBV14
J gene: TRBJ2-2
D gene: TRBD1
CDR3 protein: CASSRQGTGELFF
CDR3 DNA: TGTGCCAGCAGTCGACAGGGCACCGGGGAGCTGTTTTTT

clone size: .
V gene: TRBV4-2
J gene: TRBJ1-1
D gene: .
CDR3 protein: CASSQRRSGHRIAFF
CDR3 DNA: TGTGCCAGCAGCCAGCGTAGATCGGGACATCGGATTGCTTTCTTT

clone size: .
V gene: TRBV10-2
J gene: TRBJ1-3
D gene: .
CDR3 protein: CASSPQRGNTIYF
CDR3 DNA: TGCGCCAGCAGCCCCCAGAGAGGAAACACCATATATTTT

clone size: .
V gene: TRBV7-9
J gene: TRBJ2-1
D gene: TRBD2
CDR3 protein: CASSVGGGNEQFF
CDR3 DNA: TGTGCCAGCAGCGTTGGCGGGGGCAATGAGCAGTTCTTC

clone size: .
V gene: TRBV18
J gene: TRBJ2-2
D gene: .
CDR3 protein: CASSPPLSQGIFGELFF
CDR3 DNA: TGTGCCAGCTCACCACCTTTGAGCCAGGGAATATTCGGGGAGCTGTTTTTT

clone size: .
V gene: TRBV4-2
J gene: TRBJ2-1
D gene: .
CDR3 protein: CASSHGGRELYNEQFF
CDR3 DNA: TGTGCCAGCAGCCATGGCGGACGGGAACTCTACAATGAGCAGTTCTTC

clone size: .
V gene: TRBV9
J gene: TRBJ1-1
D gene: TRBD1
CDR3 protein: CASSALHPGQAFKVRNTEAFF
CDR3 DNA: TGTGCCAGCAGCGCACTCCATCCGGGACAGGCTTTCAAGGTACGGAACACTGAAGCTTTCTTT

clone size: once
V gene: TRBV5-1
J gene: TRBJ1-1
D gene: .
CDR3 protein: CASSLAGGIEAFF
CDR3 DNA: TGCGCCAGCAGCTTGGCCGGGGGGATTGAAGCTTTCTTT

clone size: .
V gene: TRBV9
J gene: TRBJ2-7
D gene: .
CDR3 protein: CASSAGPSGLTYEQYF
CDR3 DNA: TGTGCCAGCAGCGCGGGGCCCAGCGGGCTTACCTACGAGCAGTACTTC

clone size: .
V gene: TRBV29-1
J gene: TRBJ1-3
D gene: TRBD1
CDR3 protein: CSVAQTTGVGNTIYF
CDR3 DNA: TGCAGCGTCGCTCAAACGACAGGGGTCGGAAACACCATATATTTT

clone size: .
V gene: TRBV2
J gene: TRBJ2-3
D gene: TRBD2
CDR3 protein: CASSESRLAGVDTQYF
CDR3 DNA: TGTGCCAGCAGTGAATCCCGACTAGCGGGAGTGGATACGCAGTATTTT

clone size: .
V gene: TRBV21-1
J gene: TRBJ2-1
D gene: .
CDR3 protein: CASPGGVGLACTNEQFF
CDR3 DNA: TGTGCCAGCCCAGGAGGGGTGGGACTAGCGTGCACAAATGAGCAGTTCTTC

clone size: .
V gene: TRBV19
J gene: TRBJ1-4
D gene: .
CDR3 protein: CASSIVGVMEEKLFF
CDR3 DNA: TGTGCCAGTAGTATAGTCGGGGTAATGGAGGAAAAACTGTTTTTT

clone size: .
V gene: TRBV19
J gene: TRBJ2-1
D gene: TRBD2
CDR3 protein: CASTRLAGEYNEQFF
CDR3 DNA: TGTGCCAGTACCCGCCTAGCGGGAGAGTACAATGAGCAGTTCTTC

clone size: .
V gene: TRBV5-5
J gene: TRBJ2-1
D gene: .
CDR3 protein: CASSGGLALIF
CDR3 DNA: TGTGCCAGCAGCGGCGGCCTAGCGTTGATCTTC